This T cell receptor beta chain was obtained from a study of cytomegalovirus exposure and HLA in healthy donors. This PCR relied on a set of 60 Vbeta primers and 13 Jbeta primers. In the source study's methods: Tens of millions of unique TCR beta chains, 8.5 million to 14 million shared, were counted in a later analysis. Method: immunoSEQ multiplex PCR; TCRdb's copy keeps in-frame clones and lacks some. The V and J calls and the clone size are those of that table, but D and trimming were determined from the DNA. The sample consists of some 110,000 clones, less than 85% of them appearing once. With 4 bases removed from V and 2 bases from J, the gap between germline ends came to 14 bases. The CDR3 totals 15 residues. Germline CDR1 is MNHEY and CDR2 is SVGAGI.

The TCR sequence derives from a man in his 60s in good health and CMV-seronegative. This rearrangement joins TRBV6-5 to TRBJ1-2; possibly TRBD1 for D (6 bases). Sequenced input: PBMCs. The CDR3: CASSSLDRPNYGYTF. CDR3 DNA: TGTGCCAGCAGTTCCCTAGACAGGCCGAACTATGGCTACACCTTC.